These 14 T cell receptor beta chains originate from one sample sequenced in a study of T cell responses to AZD1222 COVID-19 vaccine. Data came from immunoSEQ multiplex PCR; TCRdb stores just in-frame clones and leaves some out. This sample yields some 140,000 clones, of which over 85% are seen a single time; approximately 6.8% belongs to the top ten. Sequenced here: peripheral blood, sampled 28 days after the second AZD1222 dose. These TCRs come from an adult who received the AZD1222 COVID-19 vaccine.

This rearrangement joins TRBV19 to TRBJ1-1; D may be TRBD1 (6 bases). V was shortened by 2 bases and J by 0 bases, with 13 bases between the two germline ends. The CDR3 has 16 residues. Germline V gives CDR1 LNHDA, CDR2 SQIVND (reference sequence). The CDR3 DNA sequence: TGTGCCAGTAGTATATGGGGGGCTGGGGTGAACACTGAAGCTTTCTTT. Translation: CASSIWGAGVNTEAFF.

This rearrangement joins TRBV19 to TRBJ1-2; tentative D call: TRBD1 (6 bases). Looked up from germline, CDR1 is LNHDA and CDR2 is SQIVND (reference sequence). Trimming took off 5 bases at V and 7 bases at J, with 17 bases between the two ends. CDR3 length: 14 amino acids. CDR3: CASSGGGGLSGYTF. Written as DNA, the CDR3 is TGTGCCAGTAGTGGAGGGGGAGGACTCAGTGGCTACACCTTC.

The chain is built from TRBV18 and TRBJ2-1; TRBD1 might be the D (6 bases). V lost 5 bases and J 5 bases, leaving 10 bases between the germline ends. CDR3 size: 13 residues. Germline V gene data show CDR1 as KGHSH and CDR2 as LQKENI. CDR3 sequence (DNA): TGTGCCAGCTCAGTAAACAGGGACAATGAGCAGTTCTTC. It yields the protein CASSVNRDNEQFF. Drawing the rest from reference TRBV18 and TRBJ2-1, the complete variable domain is NAGVMQNPRHLVRRRGQEARLRCSPMKGHSHVYWYRQLPEEGLKFMVYLQKENIIDESGMPKERFSAEFPKEGPSILRIQQVVRGDSAAYFCASSVNRDNEQFFGPGTRLTVL.

The chain joins TRBV11-3 to TRBJ2-1; 12 bases line up with TRBD2. The CDR3 runs 15 residues. Germline V lookup: CDR1 SGHNT, CDR2 YENEEA. The trim removed 6 bases at V and 4 bases at J, leaving 4 bases unmatched. CDR3 DNA sequence: TGTGCCAGCAGTCTCACTAGCGGGGGGTACAATGAGCAGTTCTTC. This codes for CASSLTSGGYNEQFF.

The V gene is TRBV7-6, the J gene TRBJ1-1; tentatively, D is TRBD1 (5 bases). Looked up from germline, CDR1 is SGHVS and CDR2 is FNYEAQ. This CDR3 is built from 16 residues. Trimming left V 5 bases short and J 4 bases short, with 20 bases between. The CDR3: CASSPQSWQGGTEAFF. The CDR3 nucleotides read TGTGCCAGCAGCCCCCAGTCATGGCAGGGCGGCACTGAAGCTTTCTTT.

This clone appeared once. The CDR3 loop is CATSSPGGRTEFYQPQHF. The CDR3 DNA reads as TGTGCCACCAGCAGCCCCGGGGGCAGGACAGAGTTTTATCAGCCCCAGCATTTT. This sequence joins TRBV15 and TRBJ1-5; TRBD1 might be the D (6 bases). Trimming removed 3 bases from V and 5 bases from J, with 23 bases in between. Germline-derived CDR1 and CDR2 are LNHNV and YYDKDF (reference sequence). The CDR3 is made up of 18 amino acids.

The chain has TRBV27 and TRBJ1-5, with no clear D. The V end was cut by 5 bases, the J end by 6 bases, with 14 bases between. Germline V CDR1 and CDR2: MNHEY, SMNVEV (reference sequence). The CDR3 spans 14 residues. The CDR3 DNA reads as TGTGCCAGCAGTACGAATTATTACTTTCAGCCCCAGCATTTT. This codes for CASSTNYYFQPQHF.

The rearrangement uses TRBV19 and TRBJ1-1, with D maybe TRBD1 (5 bases). CDR1 is LNHDA, CDR2 SQIVND, per germline (reference sequence). The CDR3 sequence is 13 residues long. V dropped 7 bases and J dropped 1 base, with 10 bases sitting between them. The CDR3 coding sequence is TGTGCCAGTATCTCTGGGGGGAACACTGAAGCTTTCTTT. This translates into CASISGGNTEAFF.

This sequence joins TRBV27 and TRBJ2-2; D is possibly TRBD2 (5 bases). The CDR3 extends over 14 amino acids. Germline-derived CDR1 and CDR2 are MNHEY and SMNVEV (reference sequence). The V end lost 5 bases, the J end lost 5 bases, and 12 bases lay between the germline ends. DNA for the CDR3: TGTGCCAGCAGTCTCGGGGTACGGACCGGGGAGCTGTTTTTT. It yields the protein CASSLGVRTGELFF.

CDR3 residues: CASVGAWGQPQHF. The CDR3 DNA reads TGTGCCTCGGTGGGAGCCTGGGGTCAGCCCCAGCATTTT. V and J are TRBV19 and TRBJ1-5, with no clear D. The length of the CDR3 is 13 residues. Between the trimmed V and J ends, which lost 11 bases and 6 bases, there was a span of 17 bases. The germline V gene encodes CDR1 LNHDA and CDR2 SQIVND (reference sequence).

The chain joins TRBV19 to TRBJ1-4, with TRBD1 matching over 11 bases. The J segment lost 8 bases and the V segment lost 6 bases, leaving 5 bases of the junction unmatched. Germline CDR1 and CDR2: LNHDA and SQIVND (reference sequence). CDR3 length: 14 amino acids. The DNA for the CDR3 is TGTGCCAGTAGCACTGGGACAGGGGGAGAAAAACTGTTTTTT. It codes for CASSTGTGGEKLFF.

The chain has TRBV19 and TRBJ2-7, with TRBD1 matching over 8 bases. The CDR3 length is 14 residues. After removal of 5 bases from V and 5 bases from J, the junction contained 8 bases not matched to a gene. Germline lookup yields CDR1 LNHDA and CDR2 SQIVND (reference sequence). The CDR3 reads CASSSTGEVDEQYF. Written as DNA, the CDR3 is TGTGCCAGTAGTTCGACAGGGGAGGTTGACGAGCAGTACTTC.

V and J are TRBV7-8 and TRBJ1-2; D may be TRBD1 (6 bases). Germline assignment: CDR1 SGHVS and CDR2 FQNEAQ. V lost 0 bases, J lost 2 bases, and 13 bases lay in between. This CDR3 is built from 16 residues. This CDR3 is CASSLAYRDTNYGYTF. CDR3 bases: TGTGCCAGCAGCTTAGCGTACCGGGACACAAACTATGGCTACACCTTC.

The chain carries TRBV27 and TRBJ1-1; TRBD1 aligns across 9 bases. From germline, CDR1 is MNHEY and CDR2 SMNVEV (reference sequence). This CDR3 is 15 amino acids long. Germline trimming cut 4 bases from V and 5 bases from J; bases unmatched to any gene: 8. The CDR3 nucleotides are TGTGCCAGCAGTTCCAGTGGGACAGGGTGGACTGAAGCTTTCTTT. It yields the protein CASSSSGTGWTEAFF.